This T cell receptor beta chain was observed in a study of blood T cell repertoires in COVID-19. In the original processing: Counts of nucleated cells, estimated from reference gene primer amplification, were obtained. Here immunoSEQ multiplex PCR was the method, and the copy in TCRdb shows in-frame clones only, minus some. V, J and clone size derive from that table, while D and trimming were established from the DNA sequence. Here the sample spans 150,000 to 200,000 clones, around 84% being singletons. Germline CDR1 SGHTA, CDR2 FQGNSA. Trimming took off 1 base at V and 3 bases at J, with 10 bases between the two ends. The CDR3 has 15 residues.

The receptor comes from a man over 45 with active or convalescent COVID-19. The chain combines TRBV7-2 with TRBJ2-1, with D possibly being TRBD2 (6 bases). The source material was peripheral blood. In DNA form, the CDR3 reads TGTGCCAGCAGCTTAGGCACTAGCTTCTACAATGAGCAGTTCTTC. Translated: CASSLGTSFYNEQFF.